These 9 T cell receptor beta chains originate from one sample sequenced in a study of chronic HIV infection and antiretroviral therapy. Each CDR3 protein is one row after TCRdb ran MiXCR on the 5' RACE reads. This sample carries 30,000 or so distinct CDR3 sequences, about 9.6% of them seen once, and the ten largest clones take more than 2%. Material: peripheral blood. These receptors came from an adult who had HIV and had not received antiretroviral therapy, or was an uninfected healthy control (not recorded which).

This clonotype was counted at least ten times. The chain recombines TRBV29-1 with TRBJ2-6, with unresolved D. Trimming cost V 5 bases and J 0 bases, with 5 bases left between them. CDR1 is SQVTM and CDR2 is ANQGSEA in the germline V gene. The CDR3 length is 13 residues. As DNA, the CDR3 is TGCAGCGTTACAAGCTCTGGGGCCAACGTCCTGACTTTC. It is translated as CSVTSSGANVLTF.

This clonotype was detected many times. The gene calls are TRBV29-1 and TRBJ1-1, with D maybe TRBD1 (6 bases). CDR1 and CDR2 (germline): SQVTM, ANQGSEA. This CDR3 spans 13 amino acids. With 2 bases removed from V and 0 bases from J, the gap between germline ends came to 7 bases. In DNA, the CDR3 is TGCAGCGTTGAACAGGGGATGAACACTGAAGCTTTCTTT. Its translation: CSVEQGMNTEAFF.

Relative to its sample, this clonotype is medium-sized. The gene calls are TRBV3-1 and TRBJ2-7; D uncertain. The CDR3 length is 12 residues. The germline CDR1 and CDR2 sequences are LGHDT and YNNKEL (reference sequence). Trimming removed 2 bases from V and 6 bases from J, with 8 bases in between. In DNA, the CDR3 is TGTGCCAGCAGCCAACAGGCGAGCGAGCAGTACTTC. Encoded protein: CASSQQASEQYF.

The chain's CDR3 is CASSSTMNTEAFF. In DNA form, the CDR3 reads TGTGCCAGCAGCTCTACTATGAACACTGAAGCTTTCTTT. The chain carries TRBV7-8 and TRBJ1-1; D gene unclear. Germline CDR1 and CDR2: SGHVS and FQNEAQ. CDR3 length: 13 amino acids. V was cut by 4 bases and J by 0 bases, with 6 bases left in between.

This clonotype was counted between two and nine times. CDR3 in amino acids: CASSPSGGGAGRPQHF. CDR3 coding DNA: TGTGCCAGCAGTCCGTCGGGGGGGGGCGCAGGCCGGCCCCAGCATTTT. This chain links TRBV27 with TRBJ1-5, with a possible D match to TRBD1 (6 bases). The germline CDR1 and CDR2 sequences are MNHEY and SMNVEV (reference sequence). The CDR3 runs 16 residues. V was trimmed by 5 bases and J by 9 bases, leaving 23 bases between them.

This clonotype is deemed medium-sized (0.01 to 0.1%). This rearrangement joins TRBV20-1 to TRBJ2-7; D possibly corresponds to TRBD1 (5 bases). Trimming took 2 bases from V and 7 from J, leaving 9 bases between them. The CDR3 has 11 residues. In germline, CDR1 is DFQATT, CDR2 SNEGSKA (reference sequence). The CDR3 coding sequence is TGCAGTGCTAGACAGGGTAATGAGCAGTACTTC. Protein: CSARQGNEQYF.

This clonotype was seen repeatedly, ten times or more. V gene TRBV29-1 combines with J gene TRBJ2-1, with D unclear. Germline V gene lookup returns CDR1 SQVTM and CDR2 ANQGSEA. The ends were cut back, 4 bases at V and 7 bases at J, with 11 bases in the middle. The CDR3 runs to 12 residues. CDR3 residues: CSVVRVVNEQFF. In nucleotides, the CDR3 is TGCAGCGTTGTACGGGTAGTAAATGAGCAGTTCTTC.

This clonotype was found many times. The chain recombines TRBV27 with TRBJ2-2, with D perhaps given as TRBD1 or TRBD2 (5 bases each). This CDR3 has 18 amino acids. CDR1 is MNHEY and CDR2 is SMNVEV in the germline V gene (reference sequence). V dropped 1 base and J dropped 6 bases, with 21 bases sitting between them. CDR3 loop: CASSLLFGIREGAGELFF. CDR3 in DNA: TGTGCCAGCAGTTTATTGTTCGGGATCAGGGAAGGGGCCGGGGAGCTGTTTTTT.

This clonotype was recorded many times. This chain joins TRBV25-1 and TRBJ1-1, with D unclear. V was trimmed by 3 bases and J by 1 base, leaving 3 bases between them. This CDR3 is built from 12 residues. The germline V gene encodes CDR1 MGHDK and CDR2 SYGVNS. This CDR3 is CASSDRNTEAFF. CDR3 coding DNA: TGTGCCAGCAGTGATCGGAACACTGAAGCTTTCTTT.